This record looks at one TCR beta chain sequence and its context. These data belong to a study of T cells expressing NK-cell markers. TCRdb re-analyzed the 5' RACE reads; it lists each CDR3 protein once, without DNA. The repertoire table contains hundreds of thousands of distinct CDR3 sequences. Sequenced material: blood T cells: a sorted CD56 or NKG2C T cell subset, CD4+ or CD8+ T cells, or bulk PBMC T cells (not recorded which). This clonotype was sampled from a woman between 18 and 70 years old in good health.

CDR3 sequence: CASSLPPGDTEAFF. V usage is TRBV5-1 and J usage is TRBJ1-1. This CDR3 has 14 residues. Germline-derived CDR1 and CDR2 are SGHRS and YFSETQ.